This T cell receptor beta chain is from a study of CD8+CD57+ T cells in acquired aplastic anemia. Remarks on this clonotype: Its antigen is not known.

Patients selected for sequencing had displayed CD8+CD57+ cell expansion by flow cytometry. Therapy had not been given to patients before blood sampling. V lost 1 base, J lost 5 bases, and 17 bases lay in between. Germline-derived CDR1 and CDR2 are SGHTA and FQGNSA. The length of the CDR3 is 16 residues. Profiling that covered TCR beta VDJ and CDR3 relied on genomic DNA as its template. One entry per CDR3 protein results from TCRdb running MiXCR on the reads. The profile shows approximately 190,000 distinct CDR3 sequences, 40% to 55% of them singletons. Study results and caveats: The study identified almost 30 CD8+ CDR3 sequences shared by patients and controls. Between patients and controls, CD8+ Simpson's diversity did not vary significantly.

The sample was sorted CD4+, CD8+, or CD8+CD57+ T cells (not recorded which) from PBMCs. The gene calls are TRBV7-2 and TRBJ2-5, with a possible D match to TRBD1 (5 bases). The clonotype comes from a human donor with aplastic anemia. CDR3 residues: CASSLGGWGGGETQYF. The CDR3 DNA reads TGTGCCAGCAGCTTAGGCGGATGGGGCGGTGGGGAGACCCAGTACTTC.